This TCR beta chain comes out of a study of read filtering for tumor transcriptome and immune sequencing. This clonotype was counted ten times or more. From approximately 400 ng of RNA, a library with molecular barcoded alpha/delta and beta/gamma adaptors was made. TCRdb itself ran the reads through MiXCR, one entry per CDR3 protein. This table holds some 38,000 distinct CDR3 sequences, approximately 12% found once. Trimming removed 11 bases from V and 1 base from J, with 14 bases in between. This CDR3 comprises 13 residues. The germline gives CDR1 LGHDT, CDR2 YNNKEL (reference sequence). Input material: a population of CD138-negative cells sorted from bone marrow. This receptor was identified in a donor over 35 with multiple myeloma. The chain couples TRBV3-1 to TRBJ1-1, with D hard to call. In nucleotides, the CDR3 is TGTGCCTCCCGACCGGTAGCGAACACTGAAGCTTTCTTT. Encoded protein: CASRPVANTEAFF. The full variable domain, completed using reference TRBV3-1 and TRBJ1-1, is DTAVSQTPKYLVTQMGNDKSIKCEQNLGHDTMYWYKQDSKKFLKIMFSYNNKELIINETVPNRFSPKSPDKAHLNLHINSLELGDSAVYFCASRPVANTEAFFGQGTRLTVV.